This T cell receptor beta chain was recorded in a study of T cell responses to AZD1222 COVID-19 vaccine. Study-wide findings and caveats: Close to half of all spike-specific TCRs reportedly target regions of the variants that are unmutated.

The germline gives CDR1 MNHEY, CDR2 SVGEGT. CDR3 length: 12 amino acids. V dropped 1 base and J dropped 7 bases, with 5 bases sitting between them. With regard to this clone: Its cognate antigen is unknown.

The data were produced by immunoSEQ multiplex PCR, yet TCRdb's version contains in-frame clones alone and is incomplete. This sample has about 97,000 clones, with about 88% found just once. The specimen was peripheral blood, collected on day 0 of AZD1222 vaccination. This sequence joins TRBV6-2 or TRBV6-3 and TRBJ1-5; D is undetermined. The clonotype was recovered from an adult in good health. CDR3 sequence (DNA): TGTGCCAGCAGTTACTGGGAGCAGCCCCAGCATTTT. Translation: CASSYWEQPQHF.